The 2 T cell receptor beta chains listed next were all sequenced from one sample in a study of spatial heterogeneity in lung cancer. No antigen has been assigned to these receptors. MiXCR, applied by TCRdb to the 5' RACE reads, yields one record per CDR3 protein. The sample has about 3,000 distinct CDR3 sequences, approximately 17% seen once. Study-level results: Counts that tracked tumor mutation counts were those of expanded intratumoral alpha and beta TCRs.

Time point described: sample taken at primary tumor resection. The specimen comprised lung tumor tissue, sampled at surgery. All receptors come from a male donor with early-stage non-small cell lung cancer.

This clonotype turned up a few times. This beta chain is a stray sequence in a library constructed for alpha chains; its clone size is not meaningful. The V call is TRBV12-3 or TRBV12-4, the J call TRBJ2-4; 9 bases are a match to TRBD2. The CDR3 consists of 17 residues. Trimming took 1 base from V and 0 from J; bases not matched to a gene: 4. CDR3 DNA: TGTGCCAGCAGTTTAGGGACTAGCGAGGAAGCCAAAAACATTCAGTACTTC. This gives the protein CASSLGTSEEAKNIQYF.

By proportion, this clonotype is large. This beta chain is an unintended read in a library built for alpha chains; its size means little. CDR3 amino acids: CASRGGGKGLYEQYF. CDR3 DNA sequence: TGTGCCAGTCGCGGCGGCGGGAAGGGCCTCTACGAGCAGTACTTC. The V call is TRBV27, the J call TRBJ2-7, with D perhaps matching TRBD2 (6 bases). V was shortened by 9 bases and J by 3 bases, with 21 bases between the two germline ends. Germline CDR1 MNHEY, CDR2 SMNVEV (reference sequence). CDR3 size: 15 residues.